The text below deals with one TCR beta chain. What it recognizes is unknown. These data belong to a study of blood T cells in healthy people across ages. Broader study findings: Those diversity estimates obtained from one million T cells were thought to be underestimates. Roughly linear age-related decline in beta diversity appeared, significant by age 40. Lack of knowledge of donor CMV status possibly confounded expanded clonotype changes.

Combining a sample-barcoded 5' primer with a J-beta primer mix, a second PCR ran for about 7 to 12 cycles. TCRdb analysed the 5' RACE reads with MiXCR anew, one entry per CDR3 protein. The table has about 1.5 million distinct CDR3 sequences, roughly two fifths seen once. The donors, aged roughly 6 to 100, were healthy Caucasians from Russia. Germline-derived CDR1 and CDR2 are SNHLY and FYNNEI. Trimming removed 3 bases at V and 3 bases at J, with 11 bases between. The CDR3 consists of 15 residues. The source material was blood. The clonotype originates from a woman between 18 and 29 years old in good health. This chain joins TRBV2 and TRBJ1-4, with D unclear. CDR3 nucleotide sequence: TGTGCCAGCAGTGACCCCGGAGGGTCTAATGAAAAACTGTTTTTT. It encodes CASSDPGGSNEKLFF.